The rows below give T cell receptor beta chains drawn from one sample of a study of blood T cell repertoires in COVID-19. Profiled with immunoSEQ multiplex PCR; TCRdb holds only in-frame clones, not every one. The sample includes around 47,000 clones, roughly 63% of them seen just once. The source material was peripheral blood. The receptors derive from a man aged 80 or over with acute or convalescent COVID-19. CDR3s include the opening cysteine and the closing phenylalanine or tryptophan. A D gene is named only where the DNA matches it firmly. The size entry is marked missing in some rows and otherwise reads once, few, many or a size class.

D: .; J: TRBJ2-3; size: once; V: TRBV6-2/TRBV6-3; DNA: TGTGCCAGCAGTTACAAGTGGAGGGGTTCTACAGATACGCAGTATTTT; CDR3: CASSYKWRGSTDTQYF
D: .; J: TRBJ1-5; size: few; V: TRBV12-3/TRBV12-4; DNA: TGTGCCAGCAGCTCCAGGGTTCGGGCCCAGCATTTT; CDR3: CASSSRVRAQHF
D: TRBD2; J: TRBJ2-3; size: .; V: TRBV11-3; DNA: TGTGCCAGCAGCTTAGGGAAAGCGGGAGGGACAGATACGCAGTATTTT; CDR3: CASSLGKAGGTDTQYF
D: .; J: TRBJ1-2; size: .; V: TRBV5-6; DNA: TGTGCCAGCAGCTTGGCGCGGGACGGAAAATACACCTTC; CDR3: CASSLARDGKYTF
D: .; J: TRBJ1-6; size: .; V: TRBV19; DNA: TGTGCCAGTAGTATTGACAGGCGTATTGATTCACCCCTCCACTTT; CDR3: CASSIDRRIDSPLHF
D: .; J: TRBJ1-2; size: once; V: TRBV30; DNA: TGTGCCTGGAGTGTAGGAGGGGTGGGGGGCTACACCTTC; CDR3: CAWSVGGVGGYTF
D: TRBD1; J: TRBJ1-6; size: .; V: TRBV4-2; DNA: TGTGCCAGCAGCCAAGAAGGGACAGCTCATAATTCACCCCTCCACTTT; CDR3: CASSQEGTAHNSPLHF
D: .; J: TRBJ1-2; size: .; V: TRBV7-9; DNA: TGTGCCAGCAGTCAACTCCGGGAATATGGCTACACCTTC; CDR3: CASSQLREYGYTF
D: .; J: TRBJ1-1; size: .; V: TRBV7-3; DNA: TGTGCCAGCAGCTTAACGGGGCGGGGCTCACGAATAGACACTGAAGCTTTCTTT; CDR3: CASSLTGRGSRIDTEAFF
D: .; J: TRBJ1-2; size: .; V: TRBV2; DNA: TGTGCCAGCAGTGAAGGACTGAACTATGGCTACACCTTC; CDR3: CASSEGLNYGYTF
D: .; J: TRBJ1-2; size: few; V: TRBV20-1; DNA: TGCAGTGCTAGAGATCCTGGACAGACCACCTTC; CDR3: CSARDPGQTTF
D: .; J: TRBJ1-1; size: .; V: TRBV6-5; DNA: TGTGCCAGCAGCCCCGGGAACATGAACACTGAAGCTTTCTTT; CDR3: CASSPGNMNTEAFF
D: .; J: TRBJ2-3; size: .; V: TRBV5-6; DNA: TGTGCCACCCTAAGAATCCAAGGGGGTACAGATACGCAGTATTTT; CDR3: CATLRIQGGTDTQYF
D: .; J: TRBJ2-1; size: .; V: TRBV6-4; DNA: TGTGCCAGCAGTGACCTGGGACTTGAGCAGTTCTTC; CDR3: CASSDLGLEQFF
D: TRBD1; J: TRBJ1-1; size: .; V: TRBV19; DNA: TGTGCCAGCTACCGGACAGGGGGCACTGAAGCTTTCTTT; CDR3: CASYRTGGTEAFF
D: TRBD1; J: TRBJ1-1; size: .; V: TRBV10-3; DNA: TGTGCCATCAGTGACTATGAAAGGACAGGGGGGATGAACACTGAAGCTTTCTTT; CDR3: CAISDYERTGGMNTEAFF
D: .; J: TRBJ2-4; size: .; V: TRBV11-2; DNA: TGTGCCAGCAGCTTAGCTAGTTTAGACATTCAGTACTTC; CDR3: CASSLASLDIQYF
D: TRBD2; J: TRBJ2-3; size: .; V: TRBV20-1; DNA: TGCAGTGCTAGTTCCGCTAGCGGGGGGGCCGTAGGCACAGATACGCAGTATTTT; CDR3: CSASSASGGAVGTDTQYF
D: .; J: TRBJ1-1; size: .; V: TRBV6-2/TRBV6-3; DNA: TGTGCCAGCAGTTACTGGCCCGGGGGGAACACTGAAGCTTTCTTT; CDR3: CASSYWPGGNTEAFF
D: .; J: TRBJ2-7; size: .; V: TRBV11-1; DNA: TGTGCCAGCAGCCCGCGGGGTAACAGCCGGGAGCAGTACTTC; CDR3: CASSPRGNSREQYF
D: TRBD1; J: TRBJ2-1; size: .; V: TRBV7-3; DNA: TGTGCCAGCAGCTTGGTACAGGGGTCCTACAATGAGCAGTTCTTC; CDR3: CASSLVQGSYNEQFF
D: .; J: TRBJ1-3; size: .; V: TRBV3-1/TRBV3-2; DNA: TGTGCCAGCAGCCAGGGGCCCCTCTCTGGAAACACCATATATTTT; CDR3: CASSQGPLSGNTIYF
D: .; J: TRBJ1-1; size: .; V: TRBV7-9; DNA: TGTGCCAGCAGCCCAAGGACAGATCAGAACACTGAAGCTTTCTTT; CDR3: CASSPRTDQNTEAFF
D: .; J: TRBJ2-7; size: .; V: TRBV3-1/TRBV3-2; DNA: TGTGCCAGCAGCCGCTCAGAGGACAACTACGAGCAGTACTTC; CDR3: CASSRSEDNYEQYF
D: TRBD1; J: TRBJ2-3; size: once; V: TRBV2; DNA: TGTGCCAGCAGTGCCGGACCAGGGACAGACACAGATACGCAGTATTTT; CDR3: CASSAGPGTDTDTQYF
D: .; J: TRBJ2-7; size: .; V: TRBV4-1; DNA: TGCGCCAGCAGCAAACTACAGGGTGAGTACGAGCAGTACTTC; CDR3: CASSKLQGEYEQYF
D: .; J: TRBJ1-1; size: once; V: TRBV4-1; DNA: TGCGCCAGCAGCCAAGACGGGGGGCACGACACTGAAGCTTTCTTT; CDR3: CASSQDGGHDTEAFF
D: .; J: TRBJ1-1; size: .; V: TRBV6-5; DNA: TGTGCCAGCATCCTCACGACAGGGAACACTGAAGCTTTCTTT; CDR3: CASILTTGNTEAFF
D: .; J: TRBJ2-2; size: .; V: TRBV29-1; DNA: TGCAGCGTCGACAGGACGAACACCGGGGAGCTGTTTTTT; CDR3: CSVDRTNTGELFF
D: .; J: TRBJ2-1; size: .; V: TRBV29-1; DNA: TGCAGCGTTGAAGGCCTCAGGGAGGCCTATAGCGATGAGCAGTTCTTC; CDR3: CSVEGLREAYSDEQFF
D: TRBD2; J: TRBJ2-7; size: few; V: TRBV7-2; DNA: TGTGCCAGCAGCTTCGGACTAGCGGTCGAGCAGTACTTC; CDR3: CASSFGLAVEQYF
D: .; J: TRBJ1-5; size: .; V: TRBV19; DNA: TGTGCCAGTAGTACACATCAGGGGCCCCAGCATTTT; CDR3: CASSTHQGPQHF
D: .; J: TRBJ2-7; size: few; V: TRBV4-2; DNA: TGTGCCAGCGCCGCGGGGAACACAGACTACGAGCAGTACTTC; CDR3: CASAAGNTDYEQYF
D: .; J: TRBJ1-2; size: .; V: TRBV6-2/TRBV6-3; DNA: TGTGCCAGCAGTTACTCTGGCAGGCTTACGAACTATGGCTACACCTTC; CDR3: CASSYSGRLTNYGYTF
D: .; J: TRBJ2-3; size: .; V: TRBV7-2; DNA: TGTGCCAGCAGCTTAGGGGCCCGGAGCACAGATACGCAGTATTTT; CDR3: CASSLGARSTDTQYF
D: TRBD1; J: TRBJ2-7; size: .; V: TRBV5-4; DNA: TGTGCCAGCAGCGGAAGGCGACAGGGCGAATACTACGAGCAGTACTTC; CDR3: CASSGRRQGEYYEQYF
D: .; J: TRBJ2-5; size: .; V: TRBV11-3; DNA: TGTGCCAGCAGCCCCCAGATGCAAGAGACCCAGTACTTC; CDR3: CASSPQMQETQYF
D: TRBD1; J: TRBJ1-2; size: few; V: TRBV27; DNA: TGTGCCAGCAGTTTATTGGGCAGGGGGGCTGGCTACACCTTC; CDR3: CASSLLGRGAGYTF
D: .; J: TRBJ2-1; size: .; V: TRBV10-1; DNA: TGCGCCAGCAGTCCTATCCTAGGGAGCAATGAGCAGTTCTTC; CDR3: CASSPILGSNEQFF
D: .; J: TRBJ1-1; size: .; V: TRBV7-3; DNA: TGTGCCAGCAGCTTATCACCACAGACTGAAGCTTTCTTT; CDR3: CASSLSPQTEAFF
D: TRBD2; J: TRBJ2-1; size: .; V: TRBV7-8; DNA: TGTGCCAGCAGCTTAGTCGGTCTAGCGGGGGGCAATGAGCAGTTCTTC; CDR3: CASSLVGLAGGNEQFF
D: TRBD2; J: TRBJ2-5; size: .; V: TRBV19; DNA: TGTGCCAGTAGTAACGCCGTAGCGGGTGGGCAAGAGACCCAGTACTTC; CDR3: CASSNAVAGGQETQYF
D: .; J: TRBJ1-1; size: .; V: TRBV5-4; DNA: TGTGCCAGCAGCCCACGAAGGGGTTTCTCTGAAGCTTTCTTT; CDR3: CASSPRRGFSEAFF
D: TRBD2; J: TRBJ2-3; size: .; V: TRBV12-3/TRBV12-4; DNA: TGTGCCAGCAGTTCTAGCGGGAGTAATACGCAGTATTTT; CDR3: CASSSSGSNTQYF
D: TRBD1; J: TRBJ1-4; size: .; V: TRBV28; DNA: TGTGCCAGCAGCCCTGGACAGGGCGGGGAAAAACTGTTTTTT; CDR3: CASSPGQGGEKLFF
D: TRBD1; J: TRBJ1-3; size: .; V: TRBV3-1/TRBV3-2; DNA: TGTGCCAGCAGCCTAGGACAGGGAGACACCATATATTTT; CDR3: CASSLGQGDTIYF
D: .; J: TRBJ2-1; size: few; V: TRBV5-1; DNA: TGCGCCAGCAGCTTGGGAGGCGAGAACTACAATGAGCAGTTCTTC; CDR3: CASSLGGENYNEQFF
D: TRBD1; J: TRBJ2-7; size: .; V: TRBV18; DNA: TGTGCCAGCTCCCAAGACAGGGGCTCCCCAGAGCAGTACTTC; CDR3: CASSQDRGSPEQYF
D: .; J: TRBJ1-2; size: .; V: TRBV3-1/TRBV3-2; DNA: TGTGCCAGCAGCCAGCGTGCGTTTGGCTACACCTTC; CDR3: CASSQRAFGYTF
D: TRBD1; J: TRBJ1-2; size: few; V: TRBV9; DNA: TGTGCCAGCAGCCTCCCCGGGACAGGGAGGTCGGATGGCTACACCTTC; CDR3: CASSLPGTGRSDGYTF
D: .; J: TRBJ1-1; size: .; V: TRBV2; DNA: TGTGCCAGCACGATTCGGGGGGACACTGAAGCTTTCTTT; CDR3: CASTIRGDTEAFF
D: TRBD1; J: TRBJ2-3; size: .; V: TRBV3-1/TRBV3-2; DNA: TGTGCCAGCAGCCCCGTGGGCAGGGGGTCAGATACGCAGTATTTT; CDR3: CASSPVGRGSDTQYF
D: TRBD2; J: TRBJ2-3; size: few; V: TRBV7-7; DNA: TGTGCCAGCAGCTTAGGCGGGAGGGCCGCAGATACGCAGTATTTT; CDR3: CASSLGGRAADTQYF
D: .; J: TRBJ1-3; size: .; V: TRBV5-1; DNA: TGCGCCAGCAGCCGGGAACCGGGCTCTGGAAACACCATATATTTT; CDR3: CASSREPGSGNTIYF
D: TRBD2; J: TRBJ2-2; size: .; V: TRBV3-1/TRBV3-2; DNA: TGTGCCAGCAGCCAAGCAGGACTAGCGGGGAACACCGGGGAGCTGTTTTTT; CDR3: CASSQAGLAGNTGELFF
D: TRBD2; J: TRBJ2-5; size: .; V: TRBV5-1; DNA: TGCGCCAGCACCTTCCCACTAGCGGGGGGTTTGGGGGAGACCCAGTACTTC; CDR3: CASTFPLAGGLGETQYF
D: .; J: TRBJ2-2; size: .; V: TRBV6-5; DNA: TGTGCCAGCAGGCTCAACATCGCAGGGGAGCTGTTTTTT; CDR3: CASRLNIAGELFF